Presented here are 18 T cell receptor beta chains from one specimen sequenced in a study of T cells in Graves' hyperthyroidism and ophthalmopathy. Template material for amplifying TCR beta CDR3 regions consisted of RNA transcripts. In the first-round RT-PCR of the TCR CDR3, the HTBI primer set was used. Each CDR3 protein gets one entry after TCRdb re-called the multiplex PCR reads with MiXCR. The sample consists of roughly 840,000 distinct CDR3 sequences, around 38% of them appearing once. Sequenced material: blood. These receptors came from a man aged 18 to 29 with Graves' hyperthyroidism.

This clonotype was observed a handful of times. The chain recombines TRBV13 with TRBJ1-4; possible D gene TRBD1, 5 bases. Trimming cost V 4 bases and J 7 bases, with 16 bases left between them. The CDR3 length is 15 residues. Germline lookup yields CDR1 PRHDT and CDR2 FYEKMQ (reference sequence). This chain's CDR3 is CASSSAGDRAEKLFF. DNA of the CDR3: TGTGCCAGCAGCTCAGCCGGGGACCGCGCTGAAAAACTGTTTTTT.

The chain uses TRBV19 and TRBJ2-6; possibly TRBD1 for D (5 bases). In germline, CDR1 is LNHDA, CDR2 SQIVND (reference sequence). V dropped 9 bases and J dropped 0 bases, with 27 bases sitting between them. This CDR3 is 20 amino acids long. CDR3 residues: CASSLVPGPLGASGANVLTF. The CDR3 DNA follows: TGTGCCAGCAGCTTAGTGCCTGGGCCGCTTGGGGCCTCTGGGGCCAACGTCCTGACTTTC.

This clonotype was picked up a small number of times. This chain joins TRBV5-6 and TRBJ1-2; a weak D match, TRBD1 (5 bases). Germline V gene data show CDR1 as SGHDT and CDR2 as YYEEEE. Trimming took 4 bases from V and 4 from J, leaving 11 bases between them. The CDR3 consists of 13 residues. The CDR3 sequence: CASSPGSSYGYTF. As DNA, the CDR3 is TGTGCCAGCAGCCCAGGGTCCTCCTATGGCTACACCTTC. Combining the CDR3 with reference TRBV5-6 and TRBJ1-2 gives the whole variable domain DAGVTQSPTHLIKTRGQQVTLRCSPKSGHDTVSWYQQALGQGPQFIFQYYEEEERQRGNFPDRFSGHQFPNYSSELNVNALLLGDSALYLCASSPGSSYGYTFGSGTRLTVV.

In its sample, this clonotype was seen a few times. The J gene is TRBJ2-5, the V gene TRBV6-1, with D possibly matching TRBD2 (5 bases). Germline values: CDR1 MNHNS, CDR2 SASEGT. This CDR3 has 14 residues. V lost 10 bases and J lost 5, with 20 bases in between. The CDR3 sequence is CAILLADPQETQYF. The CDR3 DNA reads as TGTGCCATCCTCCTAGCCGACCCCCAGGAGACCCAGTACTTC.

The chain joins TRBV10-3 to TRBJ1-2, with no clear D. CDR1 and CDR2 from the germline V gene are ENHRY and SYGVKD. V lost 2 bases to trimming and J lost 7 bases, with 14 bases between them. The CDR3 loop spans 14 amino acids. CDR3 protein: CAISELRANRGYTF. DNA of the CDR3: TGTGCCATCAGTGAGCTTCGGGCAAATCGTGGCTACACCTTC.

The rearrangement links TRBV18 to TRBJ1-2; TRBD1 might be the D (6 bases). The CDR3 contains 15 residues. Trimming stripped 6 bases from V and 2 bases from J, with 16 bases between. Germline V gene data show CDR1 as KGHSH and CDR2 as LQKENI. In nucleotides, the CDR3 is TGTGCCAGCTCCCTCGAGGGGGGGTTCAACTATGGCTACACCTTC. This gives the protein CASSLEGGFNYGYTF.

In its sample, this clonotype was seen a few times. V gene TRBV5-1 combines with J gene TRBJ1-2; unclear D gene. The length of the CDR3 is 15 residues. Trimming stripped 4 bases from V and 6 bases from J, with 19 bases between. CDR1 SGHRS and CDR2 YFSETQ come from the germline V gene. The CDR3: CASSIDSQARDGYTF. The CDR3 region has the DNA TGCGCCAGCAGCATTGATTCCCAGGCTCGTGATGGCTACACCTTC.

This clonotype occurred a few times. The rearrangement joins TRBV9 to TRBJ1-3; D is possibly TRBD1 (5 bases). CDR3 length: 15 amino acids. Germline V gene data show CDR1 as SGDLS and CDR2 as YYNGEE. The V and J ends lost 1 base and 4 bases respectively, with 12 bases between them. This CDR3 reads CASSVSEGYGNTIYF. CDR3 sequence (DNA): TGTGCCAGCAGCGTATCCGAGGGGTACGGAAACACCATATATTTT.

V usage is TRBV3-1 and J usage is TRBJ1-4; D remains ambiguous. The CDR3 spans 15 residues. Germline V gene data show CDR1 as LGHDT and CDR2 as YNNKEL (reference sequence). V lost 1 base to trimming and J lost 7 bases, with 13 bases between them. CDR3 region: CASSQGGVMGEKLFF. The DNA of the CDR3 is TGTGCCAGCAGCCAAGGCGGGGTTATGGGTGAAAAACTGTTTTTT.

This clonotype was recorded at least ten times. CDR3 in amino acids: CATSRPGLAGETQYF. The CDR3 coding sequence is TGTGCCACCAGCAGACCGGGACTAGCCGGGGAGACCCAGTACTTC. The gene calls are TRBV15 and TRBJ2-5; 9 bases agree with TRBD2. The CDR3 runs 15 residues. Germline loops: CDR1 LNHNV, CDR2 YYDKDF (reference sequence). The junction had 6 bases not matched to a gene; V was cut back by 2 bases and J by 5 bases.

For this clonotype: A junction end diverges from the germline sequence, so it may reflect a read error. V usage is TRBV7-9 and J usage is TRBJ2-7, with 10 bases matching TRBD2. This CDR3 spans 18 amino acids. Germline-derived CDR1 and CDR2 are SEHNR and FQNEAQ (reference sequence). Written as DNA, the CDR3 is TGCGCCAGCAGCCCAGGACAGGGCGGACTAGCGGTACCCTACGAGCAGTACTTC. This translates into CASSPGQGGLAVPYEQYF.

This chain links TRBV18 with TRBJ1-1; D unclear. CDR3 length: 12 amino acids. V shed 8 bases and J shed 6 bases, with 13 bases lying between them. Germline V CDR1 and CDR2: KGHSH, LQKENI. The CDR3 DNA is TGTGCCAGCGGCTATAGGTATCCTGAAGCTTTCTTT. This codes for CASGYRYPEAFF.

This clonotype was seen many times. The chain recombines TRBV24-1 with TRBJ2-5; 9 bases agree with TRBD2. There are 16 residues in the CDR3. V was pared by 1 base and J by 0 bases, with 2 bases of the junction left unmatched. Germline V CDR1 and CDR2: KGHDR, SFDVKD. CDR3 region: CATSDLSGRYQETQYF. Here the CDR3 DNA reads TGTGCCACCAGTGATTTAAGCGGGAGGTACCAAGAGACCCAGTACTTC.

CDR3 in amino acids: CSAYPGQGAYEQYF. In DNA form, the CDR3 reads TGCAGTGCTTACCCGGGACAGGGGGCCTACGAGCAGTACTTC. The chain is built from TRBV20-1 and TRBJ2-7; TRBD1 matches at 11 bases. V dropped 5 bases and J dropped 2; count of bases not matched to a gene: 5. Germline-derived CDR1 and CDR2 are DFQATT and SNEGSKA (reference sequence). The CDR3 loop spans 14 amino acids.

This clonotype was detected ten times or more. This chain connects TRBV7-4 to TRBJ1-1; 9 nucleotides agree with TRBD1. The germline V gene encodes CDR1 SGHVT and CDR2 SQSDAQ. The CDR3 has 17 residues. V trimming: 4 bases; J trimming: 3 bases; junction bases outside the gene matches: 12. In DNA form, the CDR3 reads TGTGCCAGCAGCTCACCGACAGGGGGACAGGGAGACACTGAAGCTTTCTTT. It is translated as CASSSPTGGQGDTEAFF.

This clonotype was counted many times. This chain joins TRBV7-9 and TRBJ1-5; D is undetermined. V was trimmed by 1 base and J by 6 bases, leaving 16 bases between them. The CDR3 extends over 16 amino acids. In germline, CDR1 is SEHNR, CDR2 FQNEAQ (reference sequence). CDR3 protein: CASSLGPRGGSQPQHF. The CDR3 DNA reads TGTGCCAGCAGCTTAGGCCCCCGCGGAGGCAGTCAGCCCCAGCATTTT.

This clonotype appeared a few times. The rearrangement links TRBV7-3 to TRBJ1-5; tentative D call: TRBD1 (6 bases). Trimming took 3 bases from V and 11 from J, leaving 17 bases between them. Germline V lookup: CDR1 SGHTA, CDR2 FQGTGA. The CDR3 consists of 14 residues. The CDR3 loop is CASSLGGGLKTQHF. In DNA, the CDR3 is TGTGCCAGCAGCTTGGGGGGGGGCCTCAAGACCCAGCATTTT.

The chain links TRBV29-1 to TRBJ2-2, with 7 bases aligning to TRBD1. The CDR3 has 13 residues. Germline V gene sequence: CDR1 SQVTM, CDR2 ANQGSEA. Trimming removed 8 bases from V and 2 bases from J; junction bases left unmatched: 5. The CDR3 sequence is CSTRGTNTGELFF. CDR3 bases: TGCAGCACCAGGGGGACCAACACCGGGGAGCTGTTTTTT.